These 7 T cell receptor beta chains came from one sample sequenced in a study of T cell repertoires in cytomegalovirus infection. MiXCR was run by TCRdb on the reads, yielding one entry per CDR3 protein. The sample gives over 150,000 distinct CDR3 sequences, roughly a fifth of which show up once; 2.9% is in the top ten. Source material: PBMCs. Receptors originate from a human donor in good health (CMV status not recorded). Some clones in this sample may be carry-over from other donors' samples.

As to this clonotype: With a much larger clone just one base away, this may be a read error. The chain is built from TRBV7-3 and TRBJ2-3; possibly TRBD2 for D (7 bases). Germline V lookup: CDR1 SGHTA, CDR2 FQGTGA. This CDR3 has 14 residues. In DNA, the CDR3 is TGTGCCAGCAGCCCCGGGGGGCGTCAAGATATGCAGTATTTT. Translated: CASSPGGRQDMQYF. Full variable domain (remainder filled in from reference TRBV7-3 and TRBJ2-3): GAGVSQTPSNKVTEKGKYVELRCDPISGHTALYWYRQSLGQGPEFLIYFQGTGAADDSGLPNDRFFAVRPEGSVSTLKIQRTERGDSAVYLCASSPGGRQDMQYFGPGTRLTVL.

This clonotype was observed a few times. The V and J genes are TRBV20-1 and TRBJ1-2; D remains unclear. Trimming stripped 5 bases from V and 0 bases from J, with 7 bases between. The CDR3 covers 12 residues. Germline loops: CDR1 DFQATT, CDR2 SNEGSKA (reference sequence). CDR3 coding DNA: TGCAGTGCTCAAGAGCCTAACTATGGCTACACCTTC. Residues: CSAQEPNYGYTF.

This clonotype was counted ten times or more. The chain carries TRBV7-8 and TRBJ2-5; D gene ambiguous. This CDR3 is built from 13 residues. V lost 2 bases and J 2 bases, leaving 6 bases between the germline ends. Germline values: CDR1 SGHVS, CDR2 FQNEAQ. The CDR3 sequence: CASSLHRQETQYF. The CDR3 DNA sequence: TGTGCCAGCAGCTTACACAGACAAGAGACCCAGTACTTC.

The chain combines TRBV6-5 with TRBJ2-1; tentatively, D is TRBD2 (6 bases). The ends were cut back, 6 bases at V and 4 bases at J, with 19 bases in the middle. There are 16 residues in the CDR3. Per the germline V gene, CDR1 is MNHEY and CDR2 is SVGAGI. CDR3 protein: CASRSPRAGRYNEQFF. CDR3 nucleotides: TGTGCCAGCAGGAGCCCAAGGGCGGGAAGGTACAATGAGCAGTTCTTC.

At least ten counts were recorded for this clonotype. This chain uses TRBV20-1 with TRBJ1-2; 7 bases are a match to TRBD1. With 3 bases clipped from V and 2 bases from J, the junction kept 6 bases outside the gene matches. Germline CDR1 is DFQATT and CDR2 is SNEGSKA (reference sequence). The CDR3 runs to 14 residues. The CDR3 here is CSASNRGSNYGYTF. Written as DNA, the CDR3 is TGCAGTGCTAGTAACAGGGGATCGAACTATGGCTACACCTTC.

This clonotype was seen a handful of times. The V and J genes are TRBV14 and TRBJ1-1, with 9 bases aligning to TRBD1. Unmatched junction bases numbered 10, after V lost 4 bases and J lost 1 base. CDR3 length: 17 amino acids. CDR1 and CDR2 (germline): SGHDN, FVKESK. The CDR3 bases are TGTGCCAGCAGCCCCGTCCCGGGACAGGGATGGAACACTGAAGCTTTCTTT. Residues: CASSPVPGQGWNTEAFF.

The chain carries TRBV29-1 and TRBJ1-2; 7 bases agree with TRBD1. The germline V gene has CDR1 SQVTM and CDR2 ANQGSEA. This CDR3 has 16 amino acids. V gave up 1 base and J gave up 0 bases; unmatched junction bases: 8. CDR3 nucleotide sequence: TGCAGCGTTGAAGCTCGGGGACAGCCAGCTAACTATGGCTACACCTTC. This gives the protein CSVEARGQPANYGYTF. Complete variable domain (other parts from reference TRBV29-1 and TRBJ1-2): SAVISQKPSRDICQRGTSLTIQCQVDSQVTMMFWYRQQPGQSLTLIATANQGSEATYESGFVIDKFPISRPNLTFSTLTVSNMSPEDSSIYLCSVEARGQPANYGYTFGSGTRLTVV.